This T cell receptor (beta chain) was identified in a study of blood T cell repertoires in COVID-19. In the study overall: Nucleic acid was either cDNA or gDNA, and it came from T cells, B-cell-depleted T cells, or PBMCs.

TCRdb's table, derived via immunoSEQ multiplex PCR, lists solely in-frame clones and lacks some. This sample has roughly 200,000 clones, with about 88% found just once. This CDR3 contains 16 residues. The ends lost 5 bases at V and 0 bases at J; junction bases unmatched: 8. Germline CDR1 is SGHVS and CDR2 is FQNEAQ. The chain employs TRBV7-8 and TRBJ2-5, with TRBD1 identical over 8 bases. Sequencing was performed on peripheral blood. This clonotype originated in a woman of 80 years or more with acute or convalescent COVID-19. The CDR3 DNA reads as TGTGCCAGCAGCACAGACAGGGGCACGTACCAAGAGACCCAGTACTTC. Translating gives CASSTDRGTYQETQYF.